This T cell receptor delta chain came from a study of Vδ1+ human thymocytes. General observations from the study: Thymic delta-chain repertoires held 15% to 20% Vdelta2 sequences and few Vdelta3, despite high sort purity. Thymic TRG and TRD repertoires appeared highly polyclonal, with Gaussian CDR3 length distributions.

The sorted cells were CD3+ Vdelta1+ Vdelta2- thymocytes from alphabeta-depleted thymus. Vdelta1+ thymocyte sorts reached between roughly 96% and 99.6% purity. In its sample, this clone was seen a few times. Its antigen is not identified. Sequences come from RNA converted to cDNA by reverse transcription. The CDR3 regions were amplified by multiplex PCR from V-gene primers to a constant-region primer. TCRdb reprocessed the multiplex PCR reads using CATT. The table includes 20,000 to 25,000 delta-chain clones, 7.5% to 9% detected once. V lost 4 bases and J lost 3; bases outside the gene matches: 23. The germline CDR1 and CDR2 sequences are TSWWSYY and QGS. The CDR3 length is 20 residues.

Sequenced sample: Vdelta1+ gamma-delta thymocytes from the thymus. Subset reported: FACS-sorted CD3+ TCRalphabeta- TCRVdelta1+ TCRVdelta2- thymocytes. The chain carries TRDV1 and TRDJ1; 7 nucleotides line up with TRDD3. This receptor was identified in a child under two years old who had congenital heart surgery. The DNA for the CDR3 is TGTGCTCTTGGGGGGCTACGAGCCCGCTCTACTGGGGTTAGTGCCGATAAACTCATCTTT. It is translated as CALGGLRARSTGVSADKLIF.